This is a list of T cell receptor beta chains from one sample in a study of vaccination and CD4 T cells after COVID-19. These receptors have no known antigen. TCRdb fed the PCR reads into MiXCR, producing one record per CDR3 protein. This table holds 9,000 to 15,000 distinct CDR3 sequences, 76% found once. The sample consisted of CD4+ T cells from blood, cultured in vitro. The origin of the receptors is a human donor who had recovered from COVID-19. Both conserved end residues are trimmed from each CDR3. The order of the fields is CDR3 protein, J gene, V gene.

ATSARTGKVTDTQY,TRBJ2-3,TRBV24-1
ASTTTLPYEQY,TRBJ2-7,TRBV28
AWSPGVNYGYT,TRBJ1-2,TRBV30
SARPWQDGQPQH,TRBJ1-5,TRBV20-1
ATRSYYTGELF,TRBJ2-2,TRBV24-1
ASSPGTFDQPQH,TRBJ1-5,TRBV11-2
ASRERLAGGTDTQY,TRBJ2-3,TRBV27
ATSRDGTGGSYGYT,TRBJ1-2,TRBV15
ASSQDPDRAF,TRBJ2-1,TRBV14
SASTGRTTGELF,TRBJ2-2,TRBV20-1
SARSTGEGSNQPQH,TRBJ1-5,TRBV20-1
ASKVDPRSTGELF,TRBJ2-2,TRBV28
ASSLEGGNTEAF,TRBJ1-1,TRBV7-8
ASSRGQGDYGYT,TRBJ1-2,TRBV6-1
SARGRETGELF,TRBJ2-2,TRBV20-1
ASSPTGPEEAF,TRBJ1-1,TRBV18
ASSLDGPRGQAF,TRBJ1-1,TRBV2
ASSEGGRGYT,TRBJ1-2,TRBV2
ASSYSYLGTPGSRPQH,TRBJ1-5,TRBV6-2/TRBV6-3
RARVQGNYGYT,TRBJ1-2,TRBV20-1
ASAPMYYSYEQY,TRBJ2-7,TRBV19
ASSFGNTGELF,TRBJ2-2,TRBV6-2/TRBV6-3
ASSLARRQPQH,TRBJ1-5,TRBV18
ASSSRPRGQTEAF,TRBJ1-1,TRBV11-2